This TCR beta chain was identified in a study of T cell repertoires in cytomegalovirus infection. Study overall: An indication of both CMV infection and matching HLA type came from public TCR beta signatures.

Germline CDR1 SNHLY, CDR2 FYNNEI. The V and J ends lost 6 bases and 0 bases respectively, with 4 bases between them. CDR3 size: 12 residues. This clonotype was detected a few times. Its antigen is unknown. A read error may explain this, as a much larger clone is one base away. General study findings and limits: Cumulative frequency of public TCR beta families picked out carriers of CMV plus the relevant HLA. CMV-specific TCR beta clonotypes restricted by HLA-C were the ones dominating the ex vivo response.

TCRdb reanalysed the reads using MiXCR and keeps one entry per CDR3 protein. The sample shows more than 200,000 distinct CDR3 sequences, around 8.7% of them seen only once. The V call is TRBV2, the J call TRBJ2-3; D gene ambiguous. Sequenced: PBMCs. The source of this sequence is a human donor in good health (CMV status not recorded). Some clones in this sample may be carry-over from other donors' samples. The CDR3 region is CASRESTDTQYF. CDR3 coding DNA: TGTGCCAGCAGGGAGAGCACAGATACGCAGTATTTT. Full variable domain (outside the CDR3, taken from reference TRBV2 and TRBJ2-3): EPEVTQTPSHQVTQMGQEVILRCVPISNHLYFYWYRQILGQKVEFLVSFYNNEISEKSEIFDDQFSVERPDGSNFTLKIRSTKLEDSAMYFCASRESTDTQYFGPGTRLTVL.